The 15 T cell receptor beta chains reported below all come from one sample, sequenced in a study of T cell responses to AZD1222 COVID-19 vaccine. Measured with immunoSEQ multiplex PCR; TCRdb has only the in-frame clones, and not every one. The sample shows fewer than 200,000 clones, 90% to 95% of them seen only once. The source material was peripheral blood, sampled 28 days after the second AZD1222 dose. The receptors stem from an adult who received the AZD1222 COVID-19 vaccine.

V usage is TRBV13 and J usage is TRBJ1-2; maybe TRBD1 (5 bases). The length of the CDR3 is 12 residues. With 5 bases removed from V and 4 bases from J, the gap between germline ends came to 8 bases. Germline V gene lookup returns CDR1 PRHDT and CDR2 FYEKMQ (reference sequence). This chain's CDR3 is CASSTQGYGYTF. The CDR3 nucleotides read TGTGCCAGCAGCACGCAGGGCTATGGCTACACCTTC. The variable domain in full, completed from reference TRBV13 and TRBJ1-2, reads AAGVIQSPRHLIKEKRETATLKCYPIPRHDTVYWYQQGPGQDPQFLISFYEKMQSDKGSIPDRFSAQQFSDYHSELNMSSLELGDSALYFCASSTQGYGYTFGSGTRLTVV.

The CDR3 DNA sequence: TGTGCCAGCAGTGAATATATCGGCCAGTCGGAGACCCAGTACTTC. Translating gives CASSEYIGQSETQYF. This chain joins TRBV25-1 and TRBJ2-5; D gene ambiguous. Germline CDR1 and CDR2: MGHDK and SYGVNS. Trimming left V 0 bases short and J 5 bases short, with 13 bases between. The CDR3 covers 15 residues.

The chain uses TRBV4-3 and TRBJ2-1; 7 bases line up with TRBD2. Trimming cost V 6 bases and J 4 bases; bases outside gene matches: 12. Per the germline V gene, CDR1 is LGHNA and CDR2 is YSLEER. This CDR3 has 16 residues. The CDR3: CASSYLGSGAYNEQFF. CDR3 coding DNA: TGCGCCAGCAGTTATTTGGGGAGCGGGGCATACAATGAGCAGTTCTTC.

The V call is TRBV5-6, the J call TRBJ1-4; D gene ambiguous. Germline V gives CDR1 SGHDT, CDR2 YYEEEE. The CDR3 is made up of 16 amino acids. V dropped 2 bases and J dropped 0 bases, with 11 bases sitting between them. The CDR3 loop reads CASSLVHPATNEKLFF. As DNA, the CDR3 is TGTGCCAGCAGCTTAGTACATCCTGCAACTAATGAAAAACTGTTTTTT. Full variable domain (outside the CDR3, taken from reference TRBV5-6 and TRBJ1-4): DAGVTQSPTHLIKTRGQQVTLRCSPKSGHDTVSWYQQALGQGPQFIFQYYEEEERQRGNFPDRFSGHQFPNYSSELNVNALLLGDSALYLCASSLVHPATNEKLFFGSGTQLSVL.

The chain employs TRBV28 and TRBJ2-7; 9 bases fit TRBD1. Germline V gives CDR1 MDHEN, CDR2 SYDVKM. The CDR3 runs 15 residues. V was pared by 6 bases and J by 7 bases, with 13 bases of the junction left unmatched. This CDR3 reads CASSLTGQGRWEQYF. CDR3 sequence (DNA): TGTGCCAGCAGCTTGACAGGACAGGGGAGGTGGGAGCAGTACTTC.

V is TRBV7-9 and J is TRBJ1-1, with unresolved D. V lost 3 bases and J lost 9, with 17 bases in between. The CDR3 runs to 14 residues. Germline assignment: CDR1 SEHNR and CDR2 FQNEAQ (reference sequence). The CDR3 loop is CASSFGLDMRKAFF. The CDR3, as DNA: TGTGCCAGCAGCTTCGGACTCGATATGAGGAAAGCTTTCTTT.

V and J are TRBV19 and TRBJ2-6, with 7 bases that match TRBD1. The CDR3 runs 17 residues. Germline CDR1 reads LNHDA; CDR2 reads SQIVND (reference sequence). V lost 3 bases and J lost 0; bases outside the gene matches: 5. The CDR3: CASSMGRGYSGANVLTF. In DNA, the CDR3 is TGTGCCAGTAGTATGGGCAGGGGGTACTCTGGGGCCAACGTCCTGACTTTC. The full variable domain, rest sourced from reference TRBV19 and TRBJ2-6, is DGGITQSPKYLFRKEGQNVTLSCEQNLNHDAMYWYRQDPGQGLRLIYYSQIVNDFQKGDIAEGYSVSREKKESFPLTVTSAQKNPTAFYLCASSMGRGYSGANVLTFGAGSRLTVL.

Here the CDR3 reads CASSELFGWQYF. CDR3 in DNA: TGTGCCAGCAGTGAACTGTTTGGGTGGCAGTACTTC. This chain connects TRBV6-1 to TRBJ2-7, with D unclear. There are 12 residues in the CDR3. Germline V gene sequence: CDR1 MNHNS, CDR2 SASEGT. Trimming removed 2 bases from V and 9 bases from J, with 11 bases in between.

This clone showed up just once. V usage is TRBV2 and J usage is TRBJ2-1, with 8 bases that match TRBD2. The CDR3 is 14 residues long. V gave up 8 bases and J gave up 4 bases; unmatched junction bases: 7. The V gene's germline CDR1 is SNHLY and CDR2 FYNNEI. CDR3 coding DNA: TGTGCCAGCGAGAGCGGGGGAGGATACAATGAGCAGTTCTTC. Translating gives CASESGGGYNEQFF.

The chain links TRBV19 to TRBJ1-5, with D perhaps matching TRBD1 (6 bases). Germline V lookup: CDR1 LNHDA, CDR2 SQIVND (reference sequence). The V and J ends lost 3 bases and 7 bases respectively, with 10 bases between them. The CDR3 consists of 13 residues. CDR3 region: CASSMGQGQPQHF. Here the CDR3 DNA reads TGTGCCAGTAGTATGGGTCAGGGGCAGCCCCAGCATTTT.

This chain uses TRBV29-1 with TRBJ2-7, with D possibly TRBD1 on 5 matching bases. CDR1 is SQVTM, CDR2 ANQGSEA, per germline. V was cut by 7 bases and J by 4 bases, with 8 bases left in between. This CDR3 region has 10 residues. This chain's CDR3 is CSATGYEQYF. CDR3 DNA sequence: TGCAGCGCCACAGGATACGAGCAGTACTTC.

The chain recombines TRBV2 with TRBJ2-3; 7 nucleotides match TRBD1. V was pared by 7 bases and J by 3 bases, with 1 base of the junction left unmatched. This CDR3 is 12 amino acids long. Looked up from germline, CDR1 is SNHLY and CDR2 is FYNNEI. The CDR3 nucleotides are TGTGCCAGCATCAGGGGGACAGATACGCAGTATTTT. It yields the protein CASIRGTDTQYF.

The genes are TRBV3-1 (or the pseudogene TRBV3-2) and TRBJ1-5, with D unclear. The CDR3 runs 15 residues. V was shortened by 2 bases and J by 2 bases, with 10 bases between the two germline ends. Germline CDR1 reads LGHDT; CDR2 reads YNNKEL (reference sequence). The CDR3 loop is CASSQSGGRNQPQHF. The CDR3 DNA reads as TGTGCCAGCAGCCAATCTGGCGGACGCAATCAGCCCCAGCATTTT.

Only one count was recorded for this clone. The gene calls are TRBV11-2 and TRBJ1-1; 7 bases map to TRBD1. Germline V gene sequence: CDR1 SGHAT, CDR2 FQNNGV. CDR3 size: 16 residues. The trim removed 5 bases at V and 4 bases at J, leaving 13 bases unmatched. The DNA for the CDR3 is TGTGCCAGCAGCCCAAGGCGAGGGGGCATTGTCACTGAAGCTTTCTTT. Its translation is CASSPRRGGIVTEAFF.

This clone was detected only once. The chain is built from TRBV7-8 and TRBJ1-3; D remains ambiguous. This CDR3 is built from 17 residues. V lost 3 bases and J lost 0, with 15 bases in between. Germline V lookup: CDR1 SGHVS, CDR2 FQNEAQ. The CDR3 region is CASSFLAVAISGNTIYF. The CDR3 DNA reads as TGTGCCAGCAGCTTTCTTGCCGTCGCGATCTCTGGAAACACCATATATTTT.